Below, 4 T cell receptor beta chains from the same sample are listed, as sequenced in a study of post-analysis software for immune sequencing data. Study-level points and caveats: About five TRBV segments, including TRBV5-6, TRBV5-1 and TRBV20-1, were more frequent in patients than controls.

These TCRs' antigens remain unknown. Prepared TCR beta cDNA libraries contained unique molecular identifiers. TCRdb redid the calling of the PCR reads with MiXCR, one entry per CDR3 protein. The sample shows around 770,000 distinct CDR3 sequences, roughly 46% of them seen only once. The sample was blood. The receptors were sampled from a girl aged 5-17 years with multiple sclerosis.

The V call is TRBV28, the J call TRBJ2-1, with TRBD2 matching 12 bases. With 5 bases clipped from V and 11 bases from J, the junction kept 10 bases outside the gene matches. This CDR3 comprises 15 residues. Germline values: CDR1 MDHEN, CDR2 SYDVKM. Written as DNA, the CDR3 is TGTGCCAGCAGTCCCCGACTAGCGGGAGCCGGGAAGCAGTTCTTC. Amino acids: CASSPRLAGAGKQFF. Based on the CDR3 plus reference TRBV28 and TRBJ2-1, the full variable domain is DVKVTQSSRYLVKRTGEKVFLECVQDMDHENMFWYRQDPGLGLRLIYFSYDVKMKEKGDIPEGYSVSREKKERFSLILESASTNQTSMYLCASSPRLAGAGKQFFGPGTRLTVL.

The chain couples TRBV20-1 to TRBJ2-5; D remains unclear. The CDR3 totals 13 residues. Trimming pared 1 base from V and 4 bases from J, leaving 10 bases between. The germline V gene has CDR1 DFQATT and CDR2 SNEGSKA (reference sequence). CDR3 protein: CSARVPPRETQYF. CDR3 DNA sequence: TGCAGTGCTAGAGTCCCACCCCGAGAGACCCAGTACTTC.

This clonotype was observed a handful of times. V usage is TRBV5-1 and J usage is TRBJ2-3, with 9 bases fitting TRBD1. Germline CDR1 is SGHRS and CDR2 is YFSETQ. After removal of 3 bases from V and 2 bases from J, the junction contained 10 bases not matched to a gene. The CDR3 sequence is 17 residues long. The CDR3 DNA reads as TGCGCCAGCAGCTCGCCAAACAGGGGGCATCACACAGATACGCAGTATTTT. Translating gives CASSSPNRGHHTDTQYF.

The chain's CDR3 is CASSLGYGSYERYF. The CDR3 DNA reads as TGTGCCAGCAGTTTGGGGTACGGGAGCTACGAGCGGTACTTC. The chain links TRBV12-3 or TRBV12-4 to TRBJ2-5; D might be TRBD2 (6 bases). The V end was cut by 3 bases, the J end by 13 bases, with 21 bases between. This CDR3 region has 14 residues.